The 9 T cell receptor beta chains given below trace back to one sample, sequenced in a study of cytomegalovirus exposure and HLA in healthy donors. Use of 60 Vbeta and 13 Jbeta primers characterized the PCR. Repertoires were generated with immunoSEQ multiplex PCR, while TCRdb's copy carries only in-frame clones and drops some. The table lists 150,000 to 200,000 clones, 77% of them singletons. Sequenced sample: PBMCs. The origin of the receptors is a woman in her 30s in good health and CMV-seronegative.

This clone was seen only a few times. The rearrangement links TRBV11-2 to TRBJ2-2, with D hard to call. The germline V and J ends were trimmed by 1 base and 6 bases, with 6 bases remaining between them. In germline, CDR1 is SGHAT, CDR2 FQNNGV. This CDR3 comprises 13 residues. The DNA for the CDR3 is TGTGCCAGCAGCTTAGGGCCTGCCGGGGAGCTGTTTTTT. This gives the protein CASSLGPAGELFF.

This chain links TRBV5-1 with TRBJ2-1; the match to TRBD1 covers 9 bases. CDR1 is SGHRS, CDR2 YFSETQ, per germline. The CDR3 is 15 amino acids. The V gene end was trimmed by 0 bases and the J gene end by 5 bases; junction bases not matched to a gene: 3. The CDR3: CASSLGDRADNEQFF. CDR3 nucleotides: TGCGCCAGCAGCTTGGGGGACAGGGCGGACAATGAGCAGTTCTTC.

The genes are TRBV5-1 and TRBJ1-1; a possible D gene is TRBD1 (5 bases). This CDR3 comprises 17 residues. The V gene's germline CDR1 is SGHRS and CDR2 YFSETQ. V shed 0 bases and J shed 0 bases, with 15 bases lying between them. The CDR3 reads CASSLAAGFELNTEAFF. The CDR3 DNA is TGCGCCAGCAGCTTGGCGGCAGGGTTTGAACTGAACACTGAAGCTTTCTTT.

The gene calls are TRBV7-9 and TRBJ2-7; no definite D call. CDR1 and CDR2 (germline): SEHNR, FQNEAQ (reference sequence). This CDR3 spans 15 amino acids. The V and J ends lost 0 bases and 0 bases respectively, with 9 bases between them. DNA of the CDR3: TGTGCCAGCAGCTTAGCCCGCGGTAACTCCTACGAGCAGTACTTC. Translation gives CASSLARGNSYEQYF.

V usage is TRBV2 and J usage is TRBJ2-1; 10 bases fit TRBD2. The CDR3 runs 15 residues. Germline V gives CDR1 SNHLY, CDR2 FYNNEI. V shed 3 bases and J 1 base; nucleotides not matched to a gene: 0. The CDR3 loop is CASSDSGGSYNEQFF. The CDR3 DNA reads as TGTGCCAGCAGTGATAGCGGGGGGTCCTACAATGAGCAGTTCTTC.

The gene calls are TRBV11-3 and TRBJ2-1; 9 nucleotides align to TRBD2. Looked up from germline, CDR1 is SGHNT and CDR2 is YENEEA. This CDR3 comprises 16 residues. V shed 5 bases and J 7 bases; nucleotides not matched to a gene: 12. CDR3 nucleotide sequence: TGTGCCAGCAGCCCCTTCAGCGGGGGGAGCCAAAATGAGCAGTTCTTC. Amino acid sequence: CASSPFSGGSQNEQFF. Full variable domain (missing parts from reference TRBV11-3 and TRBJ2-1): EAGVVQSPRYKIIEKKQPVAFWCNPISGHNTLYWYLQNLGQGPELLIRYENEEAVDDSQLPKDRFSAERLKGVDSTLKIQPAELGDSAVYLCASSPFSGGSQNEQFFGPGTRLTVL.

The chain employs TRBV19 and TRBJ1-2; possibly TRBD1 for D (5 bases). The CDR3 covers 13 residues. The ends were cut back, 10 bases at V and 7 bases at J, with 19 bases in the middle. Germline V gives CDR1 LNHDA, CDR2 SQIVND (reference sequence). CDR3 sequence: CATRPSGSLGYTF. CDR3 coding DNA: TGTGCCACTCGCCCCTCAGGGTCGCTTGGCTACACCTTC.

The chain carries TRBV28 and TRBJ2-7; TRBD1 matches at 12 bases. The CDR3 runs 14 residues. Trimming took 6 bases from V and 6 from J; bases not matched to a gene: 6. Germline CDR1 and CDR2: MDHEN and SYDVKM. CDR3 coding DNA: TGTGCCAGCAGGACCGGGACAGGGGGCGCCGAGCAGTACTTC. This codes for CASRTGTGGAEQYF.

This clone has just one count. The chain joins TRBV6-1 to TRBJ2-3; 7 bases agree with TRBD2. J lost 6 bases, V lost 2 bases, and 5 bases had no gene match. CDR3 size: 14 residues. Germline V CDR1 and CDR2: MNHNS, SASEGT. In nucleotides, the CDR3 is TGTGCCAGCAGTGAATGGGGGGGGTGGGATACGCAGTATTTT. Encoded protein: CASSEWGGWDTQYF.